The clone carrying this T cell receptor (beta chain) was observed a few times. Its antigen is still unknown. The CDR3 runs to 15 residues. V was pared by 5 bases and J by 0 bases, with 5 bases of the junction left unmatched. Germline assignment: CDR1 MNHEY and CDR2 SMNVEV (reference sequence). MiXCR, applied by TCRdb to the reads, yields one record per CDR3 protein. The data contain over 100,000 distinct CDR3 sequences, about 30% of them seen just once; the ten biggest clones take up roughly 81%. This sample is part of a study of T cell repertoires in cytomegalovirus infection. Study-wide context: Researchers turned to recently identified HLA-C-restricted CMV epitopes as well as well-studied HLA-B-restricted ones.

Notes on the study in general: Based on cumulative public TCR beta family frequency, carriers of CMV plus the relevant HLA were identified.

This chain links TRBV27 with TRBJ2-7; 9 bases agree with TRBD1. This specimen was CD8+ T cells from cultured PBMCs, taken from culture after CMV antigen stimulation. The TCR comes from a human donor in good health (CMV status not recorded). Some clones in this sample may be carry-over from other donors' samples. CDR3 nucleotide sequence: TGTGCCAGCAGTGACAGGGGGGGGGGCTCCTACGAGCAGTACTTC. Amino acid sequence: CASSDRGGGSYEQYF.